This TCR beta chain came from a study of shared clonotypes between healthy human individuals. Study background: The plates for each donor numbered three CD4 naive, three CD4 memory, two CD8 naive and one CD8 memory. Study-wide points: It was only blood that was sampled, and tissue repertoires likely differ.

In the case of this clone: Its antigen remains unidentified.

The naive CD8 subset, CD45RO-negative cells positively selected for CCR7, excluded terminally differentiated effector memory CD45RA+ cells. Using immunoSEQ multiplex PCR, the repertoire was profiled, and TCRdb retains in-frame clones only, with some absent. The sample holds about 1,800,000 clones, about 95% seen once. CDR1 and CDR2 (germline): MNHEY, SVGAGI. After removal of 6 bases from V and 1 base from J, the junction contained 3 bases not matched to a gene. The CDR3 totals 14 residues. Specimen: naive CD8+ T cells sorted from blood. The TCR originated in a man between 18 and 35 years old in good health. V is TRBV6-5 and J is TRBJ1-2; 9 positions match TRBD1. For the CDR3, the DNA is TGTGCCAGCAGGGGGACAGGGATTAACTATGGCTACACCTTC. As protein: CASRGTGINYGYTF.